A selection of T cell receptor beta chains follows, all from one sample in a study of cytomegalovirus exposure and HLA in healthy donors. The repertoire was sequenced with immunoSEQ multiplex PCR; TCRdb's copy has only in-frame clones and lacks some. The sample contains 150,000 to 200,000 clones, under 85% of which appear only once. Sequenced material: PBMCs. All receptors come from a man between 45 and 60 years old in good health and CMV-seropositive. CDR3s include the opening cysteine and the closing phenylalanine or tryptophan. The D gene is left open where the match is weak. Expanded clones get a size class; other rows say once, few or many, or leave the size out.

V gene	D gene	J gene	clone size	CDR3 DNA	CDR3 protein
TRBV5-6	-	TRBJ2-7	-	TGTGCCAGCAGCTTTCAGGGGTACGAGCAGTGCTTC	CASSFQGYEQCF
TRBV9	-	TRBJ2-1	-	TGTGCCAGCAGCCCCCGCGGGAACGTCTACAATGAGCAGTTCTTC	CASSPRGNVYNEQFF
TRBV5-6	TRBD2	TRBJ2-7	-	TGTGCCAGCAGCTTGGGACTAGCAAGCCACGAGCAGTACTTC	CASSLGLASHEQYF
TRBV28	TRBD1	TRBJ1-2	-	TGTGCCAGCAGTCGACAGGGTTCAGATGCACATGGCTACACCTTC	CASSRQGSDAHGYTF
TRBV5-8	-	TRBJ2-2	-	TGTGCCAGCAGCTTGGAGGGTGGGGGTGGCGCGGGAAGATGGGAGCTGTTTTTT	CASSLEGGGGAGRWELFF
TRBV13	-	TRBJ2-1	-	TGTGCCAGCAGCCCAGACGGGGAAACGAGGTCTGATGAGCAGTTCTTC	CASSPDGETRSDEQFF
TRBV9	TRBD1	TRBJ2-2	-	TGTGCCAGCAGCGTACATCCCCCAGGGGGCTACACCGGGGAGCTGTTTTTT	CASSVHPPGGYTGELFF
TRBV7-3	TRBD2	TRBJ2-3	few	TGTGCCAGCAGCTTAGTGGCGGGAGGGCGTTCGGATACGCAGTATTTT	CASSLVAGGRSDTQYF
TRBV5-1	-	TRBJ1-1	few	TGCGCCAGCAGCTTTAACAGACCGACCCTAAACACTGAAGCTTTCTTT	CASSFNRPTLNTEAFF
TRBV7-3	-	TRBJ2-1	-	TGTGCCAGCAGCTTAAGCAAGCGCGATGAGCAGTTCTTC	CASSLSKRDEQFF
TRBV6-6	TRBD1	TRBJ1-6	few	TGTGCCACCCGACAGGGAAAGAACTCACCCCTCCACTTT	CATRQGKNSPLHF
TRBV27	TRBD2	TRBJ2-7	-	TGTGCCAGCAGTTTTCGGCCTAGCGGGGGGCCCGTCCAGGACGAGCAGTACTTC	CASSFRPSGGPVQDEQYF
TRBV28	TRBD2	TRBJ2-1	-	TGTGCCAGCAGTACATCCAGACTAGCGGGCTCCTACAATGAGCAGTTCTTC	CASSTSRLAGSYNEQFF
TRBV5-5	-	TRBJ1-2	-	TGTGCCAGCAGCTCCGGCGGGGGTTTTCGCGCTAACTATGGCTACACCTTC	CASSSGGGFRANYGYTF
TRBV5-4	TRBD2	TRBJ2-1	-	TGTGCCAGCAGCTTGTCTAGCGGGAGAAGCTCCTACAATGAGCAGTTCTTC	CASSLSSGRSSYNEQFF
TRBV9	-	TRBJ1-1	-	TGTGCCAGCAGCGTCCCAACGAAAAGCCGTATCACTGAAGCTTTCTTT	CASSVPTKSRITEAFF
TRBV19	-	TRBJ1-4	-	TGTGCCAGTAGCACAGGGTTATGGGAAAAACTGTTTTTT	CASSTGLWEKLFF
TRBV7-3	-	TRBJ2-3	-	TGTGCCAGCAGCATGTCTAGCGGCACAGATACGCAGTATTTT	CASSMSSGTDTQYF
TRBV4-2	-	TRBJ2-7	-	TGTGCCAGCAGCCAACTTGGGCAGGGGGGCTACGAGCAGTACTTC	CASSQLGQGGYEQYF
TRBV18	TRBD1	TRBJ1-1	-	TGTGCCAGCTCACCAAGGGGAGACAGGGCTTTCACTGAAGCTTTCTTT	CASSPRGDRAFTEAFF
TRBV9	-	TRBJ2-1	-	TGTGCCAGCAGCGTAGAGGACGGGGATGAGCAGTTCTTC	CASSVEDGDEQFF
TRBV21-1	-	TRBJ2-5	-	TGTGCCAGCAGAGTATCGCGGGGGGAAGAGACCCAGTACTTC	CASRVSRGEETQYF
TRBV19	-	TRBJ1-1	-	TGTGCCAGTAGTGGCAGGATGAACACTGAAGCTTTCTTT	CASSGRMNTEAFF
TRBV10-3	TRBD1	TRBJ2-5	-	TGTGCCTCCACGAACCGGGACAGGGGAGAGACCCAGTACTTC	CASTNRDRGETQYF
TRBV29-1	-	TRBJ1-3	-	TGCAGCGTTGAAGATTTAGGAAACACCATATATTTT	CSVEDLGNTIYF
TRBV2	TRBD1	TRBJ2-7	-	TGTGCCAGCAGAGCAACCCCGGACAGGGGCTACGAGCAGTACTTC	CASRATPDRGYEQYF